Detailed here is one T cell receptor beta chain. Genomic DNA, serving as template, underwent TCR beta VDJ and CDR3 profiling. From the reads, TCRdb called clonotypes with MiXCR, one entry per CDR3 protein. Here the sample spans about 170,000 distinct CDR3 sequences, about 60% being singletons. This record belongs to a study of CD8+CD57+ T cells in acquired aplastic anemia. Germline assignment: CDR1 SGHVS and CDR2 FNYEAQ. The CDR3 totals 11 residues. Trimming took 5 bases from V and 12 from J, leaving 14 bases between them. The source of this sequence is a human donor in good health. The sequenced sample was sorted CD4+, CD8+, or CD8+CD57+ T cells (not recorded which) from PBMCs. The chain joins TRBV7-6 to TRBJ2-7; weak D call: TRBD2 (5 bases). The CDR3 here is CASSPGLGLYF. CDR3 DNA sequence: TGTGCCAGCAGCCCTGGACTTGGTCTGTACTTC.